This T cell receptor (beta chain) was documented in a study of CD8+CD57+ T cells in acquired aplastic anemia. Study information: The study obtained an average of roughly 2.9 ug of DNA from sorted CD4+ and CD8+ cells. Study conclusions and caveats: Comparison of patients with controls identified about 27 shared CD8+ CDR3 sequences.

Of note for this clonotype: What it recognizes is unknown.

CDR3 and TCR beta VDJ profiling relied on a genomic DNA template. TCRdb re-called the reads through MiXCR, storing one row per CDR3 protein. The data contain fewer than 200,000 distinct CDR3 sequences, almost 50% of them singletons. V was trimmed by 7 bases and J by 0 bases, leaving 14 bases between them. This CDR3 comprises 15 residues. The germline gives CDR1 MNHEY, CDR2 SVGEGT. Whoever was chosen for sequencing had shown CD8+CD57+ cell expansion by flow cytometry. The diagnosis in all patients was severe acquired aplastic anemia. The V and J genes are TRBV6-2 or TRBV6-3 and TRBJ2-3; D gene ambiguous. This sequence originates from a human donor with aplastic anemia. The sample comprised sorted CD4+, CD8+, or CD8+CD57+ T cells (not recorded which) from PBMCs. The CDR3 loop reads CASKHPRPSTDTQYF. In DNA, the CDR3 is TGTGCCAGCAAACACCCGAGACCAAGCACAGATACGCAGTATTTT.